This T cell receptor beta chain is drawn from a study of blood T cell repertoires in COVID-19. About the study: Researchers got acute and convalescent COVID-19 samples from the United States, Italy and Spain. T cells, B-cell-depleted T cells, or PBMCs provided the cDNA or gDNA that served as material.

The germline V gene encodes CDR1 SGHAT and CDR2 FQNNGV. V was cut by 1 base and J by 0 bases, with 10 bases left in between. The CDR3 runs to 16 residues. Per the authors' pipeline: Amplification from reference gene primers served as the basis for estimated nucleated cell counts. Data came from immunoSEQ multiplex PCR; TCRdb stores just in-frame clones and leaves some out. That table supplies the V and J calls and clone size; D and trimming were determined from the DNA. The table shows around 700,000 clones, with over 80% occurring only once. The clonotype was recovered from a woman aged 18-35 years with acute or convalescent COVID-19. Material for sequencing was peripheral blood. The J gene is TRBJ1-3, the V gene TRBV11-2; no clear D. The CDR3 bases are TGTGCCAGCAGCTTAGTCGTAGATAACTCTGGAAACACCATATATTTT. Its protein product is CASSLVVDNSGNTIYF. Full variable domain (outside the CDR3, taken from reference TRBV11-2 and TRBJ1-3): EAGVAQSPRYKIIEKRQSVAFWCNPISGHATLYWYQQILGQGPKLLIQFQNNGVVDDSQLPKDRFSAERLKGVDSTLKIQPAKLEDSAVYLCASSLVVDNSGNTIYFGEGSWLTVV.